A selection of T cell receptor beta chains follows, all from one sample in a study of CD8 T cells in ankylosing spondylitis. Using its own MiXCR run on the 5' RACE reads, TCRdb lists one record per CDR3 protein. Among approximately 540,000 distinct CDR3 sequences listed, about 12% were seen once. The sample consisted of blood, either unsorted or a sorted T cell fraction (not recorded which). The receptors here all came from a male donor with ankylosing spondylitis. The CDR3 runs from the conserved cysteine through the conserved F or W. Fields, in order: D gene, clone size, V gene, CDR3 length, J gene, CDR3 DNA, CDR3 protein. A D gene is named only where the DNA matches it firmly. Size tells how often a clone was seen (once, few, many) or the class of an expanded clone, and some rows leave it out.

d_call: -
clone_size: few
v_call: TRBV5-1
cdr3_length: 16
j_call: TRBJ2-2
cdr3_nt: TGCGCCAGCAGCTTGATTGGGCCGCGGGACACCGGGGAGCTGTTTTTT
cdr3_aa: CASSLIGPRDTGELFF

d_call: -
clone_size: few
v_call: TRBV4-1
cdr3_length: 19
j_call: TRBJ1-2
cdr3_nt: TGCGCCAGCAGCCAAGATCGAACTTGGCGGGCTGGGGGTAACTATGGCTACACCTTC
cdr3_aa: CASSQDRTWRAGGNYGYTF

d_call: -
clone_size: few
v_call: TRBV5-1
cdr3_length: 15
j_call: TRBJ2-3
cdr3_nt: TGCGCCAGCAAGACAGTTTTAGCAGGGCCAGATACGCAGTATTTT
cdr3_aa: CASKTVLAGPDTQYF

d_call: TRBD2
clone_size: few
v_call: TRBV5-1
cdr3_length: 16
j_call: TRBJ2-5
cdr3_nt: TGCGCCAGCAGCTTGGCTCCTAGCGGCTCCCAAGAGACCCAGTACTTC
cdr3_aa: CASSLAPSGSQETQYF

d_call: -
clone_size: few
v_call: TRBV7-9
cdr3_length: 15
j_call: TRBJ2-3
cdr3_nt: TGTGCCAGCAGCTCCCAGGTTCTTAGCACAGATACGCAGTATTTT
cdr3_aa: CASSSQVLSTDTQYF

d_call: -
clone_size: -
v_call: TRBV7-8
cdr3_length: 15
j_call: TRBJ1-2
cdr3_nt: TGTGCCAGCAGCGAAGGGGGTACAGGGCTGGCTGGCTACACCTTC
cdr3_aa: CASSEGGTGLAGYTF

d_call: -
clone_size: -
v_call: TRBV7-9
cdr3_length: 12
j_call: TRBJ1-4
cdr3_nt: TGTGCCACGGGAGCCAATAATGAAAAACTGTTTTTT
cdr3_aa: CATGANNEKLFF

d_call: -
clone_size: few
v_call: TRBV3-1
cdr3_length: 14
j_call: TRBJ1-1
cdr3_nt: TGTGCCAGCACCCCGGTTGGAGCGAACACTGAAGCTTTCTTT
cdr3_aa: CASTPVGANTEAFF

d_call: -
clone_size: -
v_call: TRBV5-5
cdr3_length: 15
j_call: TRBJ1-4
cdr3_nt: TGTGCCAGCAGCTTCCGGGACCCACGGAGTGAAAAACTGTTTTTT
cdr3_aa: CASSFRDPRSEKLFF

d_call: -
clone_size: few
v_call: TRBV5-1
cdr3_length: 14
j_call: TRBJ2-1
cdr3_nt: TGCGCCAGCAGCGCCGAAAACGGCTACAATGAGCAGTTCTTC
cdr3_aa: CASSAENGYNEQFF

d_call: -
clone_size: -
v_call: TRBV7-2
cdr3_length: 11
j_call: TRBJ2-1
cdr3_nt: TGTGCCAGCAGCATGACGAAGGAGCAGTTCTTC
cdr3_aa: CASSMTKEQFF

d_call: -
clone_size: many
v_call: TRBV15
cdr3_length: 15
j_call: TRBJ2-3
cdr3_nt: TGTGCCACCAGCGGAGGGGGGGCCCTTGCAGATACGCAGTATTTT
cdr3_aa: CATSGGGALADTQYF

d_call: -
clone_size: -
v_call: TRBV20-1
cdr3_length: 15
j_call: TRBJ2-5
cdr3_nt: TGCAGTGCTAGAGATGGGACTCTTTCCCGGGAGACCCAGTACTTC
cdr3_aa: CSARDGTLSRETQYF

d_call: -
clone_size: many
v_call: TRBV5-1
cdr3_length: 14
j_call: TRBJ2-1
cdr3_nt: TGCGCCAGCAGCTTGGGGGCGGGCCGGAATGAGCAGTTCTTC
cdr3_aa: CASSLGAGRNEQFF

d_call: -
clone_size: few
v_call: TRBV11-2
cdr3_length: 16
j_call: TRBJ2-6
cdr3_nt: TGTGCCAGCAGCTTAGATGGCGGCTCTGGGGCCAACGTCCTGACTTTC
cdr3_aa: CASSLDGGSGANVLTF

d_call: -
clone_size: few
v_call: TRBV20-1
cdr3_length: 13
j_call: TRBJ2-3
cdr3_nt: TGCAGTGCTAGCTACGCTAGCACAGATACGCAGTATTTT
cdr3_aa: CSASYASTDTQYF

d_call: TRBD1
clone_size: -
v_call: TRBV20-1
cdr3_length: 15
j_call: TRBJ2-1
cdr3_nt: TGCAGTGCGTTACCGGGACAGAGCTCCTACAATGAGCAGTTCTTC
cdr3_aa: CSALPGQSSYNEQFF

d_call: -
clone_size: -
v_call: TRBV9
cdr3_length: 15
j_call: TRBJ2-3
cdr3_nt: TGTGCCAGCAGCGTACAGGAGCGGAGCACAGATACGCAGTATTTT
cdr3_aa: CASSVQERSTDTQYF

d_call: -
clone_size: many
v_call: TRBV14
cdr3_length: 13
j_call: TRBJ2-1
cdr3_nt: TGTGCCAGCAGCCAAGGACCCTACAATGAGCAGTTCTTC
cdr3_aa: CASSQGPYNEQFF

d_call: -
clone_size: -
v_call: TRBV9
cdr3_length: 14
j_call: TRBJ2-7
cdr3_nt: TGTGCCAGCAGCGTAGATATTTCGGCCTACGAGCAGTACTTC
cdr3_aa: CASSVDISAYEQYF

d_call: TRBD2
clone_size: few
v_call: TRBV19
cdr3_length: 16
j_call: TRBJ2-1
cdr3_nt: TGTGCCAGTAGACAACTAGCGGTGGGTTCCTACAATGAGCAGTTCTTC
cdr3_aa: CASRQLAVGSYNEQFF

d_call: -
clone_size: -
v_call: TRBV5-1
cdr3_length: 14
j_call: TRBJ2-5
cdr3_nt: TGCGCCAGCAGCCGGACTTCAGGGGAAGAGACCCAGTACTTC
cdr3_aa: CASSRTSGEETQYF

d_call: TRBD1
clone_size: few
v_call: TRBV18
cdr3_length: 17
j_call: TRBJ1-6
cdr3_nt: TGTGCCAGCTCACAACTAGGGACAGGGGAAGTTGGCTCACCCCTCCACTTT
cdr3_aa: CASSQLGTGEVGSPLHF

d_call: TRBD2
clone_size: many
v_call: TRBV20-1
cdr3_length: 13
j_call: TRBJ2-1
cdr3_nt: TGCAGCGCCGGGACTAGCGGGACCAATGAGCAGTTCTTC
cdr3_aa: CSAGTSGTNEQFF

d_call: -
clone_size: -
v_call: TRBV30
cdr3_length: 14
j_call: TRBJ1-2
cdr3_nt: TGTGCCTGGAGTAGAGGGGAGCCTGGCTATGGCTACACCTTC
cdr3_aa: CAWSRGEPGYGYTF

d_call: -
clone_size: many
v_call: TRBV10-3
cdr3_length: 13
j_call: TRBJ1-1
cdr3_nt: TGTGCCATCAGCGGACAGCCGAACACTGAAGCTTTCTTT
cdr3_aa: CAISGQPNTEAFF

d_call: -
clone_size: -
v_call: TRBV10-3
cdr3_length: 16
j_call: TRBJ1-1
cdr3_nt: TGTGCCATCAGAGAGCACTACACGGGGCTTAACACTGAAGCTTTCTTT
cdr3_aa: CAIREHYTGLNTEAFF

d_call: -
clone_size: -
v_call: TRBV20-1
cdr3_length: 14
j_call: TRBJ2-5
cdr3_nt: TGCAGTGCTAGAGGCCTACCGGGGAAAGAGACCCAGTACTTC
cdr3_aa: CSARGLPGKETQYF

d_call: -
clone_size: few
v_call: TRBV6-1
cdr3_length: 16
j_call: TRBJ2-6
cdr3_nt: TGTGCCACCTTCGGGCTGCCCGACTCTGGGGCCAACGTCCTGACTTTC
cdr3_aa: CATFGLPDSGANVLTF

d_call: -
clone_size: -
v_call: TRBV7-7
cdr3_length: 16
j_call: TRBJ2-1
cdr3_nt: TGTGCCAGCAGCCTACATGAGGGGCCTCCCTACAATGAGCAGTTCTTC
cdr3_aa: CASSLHEGPPYNEQFF

d_call: TRBD2
clone_size: -
v_call: TRBV11-3
cdr3_length: 15
j_call: TRBJ2-1
cdr3_nt: TGTGCCAGCAGCTTAATGAGCGGGAGGGAGGATGAGCAGTTCTTC
cdr3_aa: CASSLMSGREDEQFF

d_call: TRBD2
clone_size: -
v_call: TRBV7-8
cdr3_length: 18
j_call: TRBJ2-3
cdr3_nt: TGTGCCAGCAGCTTAGGACGAAGACTAGCGGGATTCGCAGATACGCAGTATTTT
cdr3_aa: CASSLGRRLAGFADTQYF

d_call: -
clone_size: -
v_call: TRBV13
cdr3_length: 15
j_call: TRBJ2-1
cdr3_nt: TGTGCCAGCAGCTCCGGCAGGACAATCTACAATGAGCAGTTCTTC
cdr3_aa: CASSSGRTIYNEQFF

d_call: -
clone_size: many
v_call: TRBV5-1
cdr3_length: 15
j_call: TRBJ2-5
cdr3_nt: TGCGCCAGCAGCTACGATTTTGGGACATGGGAGACCCAGTACTTC
cdr3_aa: CASSYDFGTWETQYF

d_call: TRBD2
clone_size: many
v_call: TRBV28
cdr3_length: 16
j_call: TRBJ2-7
cdr3_nt: TGTGCCAGCAGACCACTAGCGGGAGGGCTTTCCTACGAGCAGTACTTC
cdr3_aa: CASRPLAGGLSYEQYF

d_call: TRBD1
clone_size: -
v_call: TRBV29-1
cdr3_length: 16
j_call: TRBJ2-1
cdr3_nt: TGCAGCGCTGCTAAATCTTGGACAGGGGTCTACAATGAGCAGTTCTTC
cdr3_aa: CSAAKSWTGVYNEQFF

d_call: -
clone_size: -
v_call: TRBV7-9
cdr3_length: 15
j_call: TRBJ1-1
cdr3_nt: TGTGCCAGCAGCCCAGTACGGGGTCTGAACACTGAAGCTTTCTTT
cdr3_aa: CASSPVRGLNTEAFF

d_call: -
clone_size: many
v_call: TRBV5-1
cdr3_length: 16
j_call: TRBJ2-1
cdr3_nt: TGCGCCAGCAGCTTTTCCCCAGCCCTTAAAGACAATGAGCAGTTCTTC
cdr3_aa: CASSFSPALKDNEQFF

d_call: -
clone_size: -
v_call: TRBV7-9
cdr3_length: 14
j_call: TRBJ1-1
cdr3_nt: TGTGCCAGCAGCTTCGGGGCGGGGGGCACTGAAGCTTTCTTT
cdr3_aa: CASSFGAGGTEAFF

d_call: -
clone_size: -
v_call: TRBV13
cdr3_length: 13
j_call: TRBJ2-1
cdr3_nt: TGTGCCAGCAGCTTAGTTAGGGGTAATGAGCAGTTCTTC
cdr3_aa: CASSLVRGNEQFF

d_call: -
clone_size: -
v_call: TRBV13
cdr3_length: 14
j_call: TRBJ1-1
cdr3_nt: TGTGCCAGCAGCCCCGAAGGGCTGAACACTGAAGCTTTCTTT
cdr3_aa: CASSPEGLNTEAFF

d_call: -
clone_size: -
v_call: TRBV20-1
cdr3_length: 12
j_call: TRBJ2-1
cdr3_nt: TGCAGTGCTGGGATCTCCTACAATGAGCAGTTCTTC
cdr3_aa: CSAGISYNEQFF

d_call: -
clone_size: few
v_call: TRBV5-1
cdr3_length: 13
j_call: TRBJ1-1
cdr3_nt: TGCGCCAGCAGCTCGGAACAGGGTTCTGAAGCTTTCTTT
cdr3_aa: CASSSEQGSEAFF

d_call: -
clone_size: -
v_call: TRBV5-1
cdr3_length: 16
j_call: TRBJ1-3
cdr3_nt: TGCGCCAGCAGCGCCTACAAACCCGGACCTGGAAACACCATATATTTT
cdr3_aa: CASSAYKPGPGNTIYF

d_call: TRBD2
clone_size: -
v_call: TRBV18
cdr3_length: 18
j_call: TRBJ2-7
cdr3_nt: TGTGCCAGCTCACTCCCGGGACTAGCGGGAGGGCCTTCCTACGAGCAGTACTTC
cdr3_aa: CASSLPGLAGGPSYEQYF

d_call: -
clone_size: few
v_call: TRBV2
cdr3_length: 16
j_call: TRBJ2-2
cdr3_nt: -
cdr3_aa: CASSGMPVRRAGELFF

d_call: TRBD2
clone_size: -
v_call: TRBV20-1
cdr3_length: 17
j_call: TRBJ2-1
cdr3_nt: TGCAGTGCTAGCCAGCTAGCGGGAGGGCCGGGGTACAATGAGCAGTTCTTC
cdr3_aa: CSASQLAGGPGYNEQFF

d_call: -
clone_size: many
v_call: TRBV12-3/TRBV12-4
cdr3_length: 11
j_call: TRBJ2-1
cdr3_nt: TGTGCCAGCAGTTTAAGGCAGGGACAGTTCTTC
cdr3_aa: CASSLRQGQFF

d_call: -
clone_size: -
v_call: TRBV3-1
cdr3_length: 16
j_call: TRBJ1-1
cdr3_nt: TGTGCCAGCAGCCAAGATCGGAAGCGGGGGGTAACTGAAGCTTTCTTT
cdr3_aa: CASSQDRKRGVTEAFF

d_call: TRBD2
clone_size: -
v_call: TRBV11-2
cdr3_length: 18
j_call: TRBJ2-5
cdr3_nt: TGTGCCAGCAGCATCCGACTAGCGGGAGGGCAACAGGGCGAGACCCAGTACTTC
cdr3_aa: CASSIRLAGGQQGETQYF